These T cell receptor beta chains were read from a single sample in a study of T cell responses to AZD1222 COVID-19 vaccine. TCRdb's copy holds only in-frame clones and misses some; the assay was immunoSEQ multiplex PCR. The table records about 150,000 clones, about nine tenths of them present only once. The sample in question was peripheral blood, obtained after recovery from COVID-19. Receptors were obtained from an adult who had recovered from COVID-19. CDR3s include the opening cysteine and the closing phenylalanine or tryptophan. The D gene is left open where the match is weak. Clone size is shown for a subset of rows, as once, few, many or a class of expanded clone.

j_call	v_call	clone_size	d_call	cdr3_aa	cdr3_nt
TRBJ1-3	TRBV6-5	-	TRBD1	CASSPTGNGNTIYF	TGTGCCAGCAGCCCGACAGGGAATGGAAACACCATATATTTT
TRBJ2-5	TRBV28	-	TRBD1	CASSPPDRAQETQYF	TGTGCCAGCAGTCCCCCGGACAGGGCTCAAGAGACCCAGTACTTC
TRBJ1-2	TRBV28	-	TRBD1	CASIHFPESDRGFYGYTF	TGTGCCAGCATCCACTTCCCGGAGTCCGACAGGGGGTTCTATGGCTACACCTTC
TRBJ2-1	TRBV4-2	-	TRBD2	CASSQGGGTSVHNEQFF	TGTGCCAGCAGCCAAGGGGGTGGGACTAGCGTTCACAATGAGCAGTTCTTC
TRBJ1-1	TRBV2	once	TRBD1	CASRRGGNTEAFF	TGTGCCAGCAGGAGAGGGGGCAACACTGAAGCTTTCTTT
TRBJ2-5	TRBV9	-	-	CASSVSPLGGMVQETQYF	TGTGCCAGCAGCGTATCCCCTTTAGGCGGTATGGTTCAAGAGACCCAGTACTTC
TRBJ2-2	TRBV5-4	-	-	CASSSHQNTGELFF	TGTGCCAGCAGCTCGCACCAAAACACCGGGGAGCTGTTTTTT
TRBJ1-2	TRBV19	-	TRBD1	CASSSTGTGGSNYGYTF	TGTGCCAGTAGTAGCACCGGGACAGGGGGTTCTAACTATGGCTACACCTTC
TRBJ1-4	TRBV11-2	once	TRBD1	CASSLDRGSEKLFF	TGTGCCAGCAGCTTAGACAGGGGGAGTGAAAAACTGTTTTTT
TRBJ2-7	TRBV7-9	-	TRBD1	CASSPRDRGGYEQYF	TGTGCCAGCAGCCCCCGGGACAGGGGAGGGTACGAGCAGTACTTC
TRBJ1-6	TRBV28	-	-	CASRATLESPLHF	TGTGCCAGCAGGGCTACCCTAGAGTCACCCCTCCACTTT